A single sample gave rise to the 18 T cell receptor beta chains below, sequenced in a study of control samples from healthy donors and cancer patients. Profiling relied on immunoSEQ multiplex PCR, and the TCRdb table lists in-frame clones only, not all of them. In the table there are approximately 100,000 clones, 90% of which are singletons. Material for sequencing was blood. These receptors all stem from a young woman in good health.

The chain recombines TRBV14 with TRBJ1-3; 8 nucleotides line up with TRBD1. CDR1 is SGHDN and CDR2 is FVKESK in the germline V gene. The trim removed 3 bases at V and 0 bases at J, leaving 10 bases unmatched. The CDR3 runs to 18 residues. CDR3 loop: CASSHKYRGFFSGNTIYF. The CDR3 DNA follows: TGTGCCAGCAGCCACAAATACAGGGGGTTCTTCTCTGGAAACACCATATATTTT.

This chain joins TRBV18 and TRBJ1-4; TRBD1 aligns across 7 bases. The CDR3 contains 18 residues. Trimming took 3 bases from V and 0 from J; bases not matched to a gene: 10. The germline V gene encodes CDR1 KGHSH and CDR2 LQKENI. Here the CDR3 DNA reads TGTGCCAGCTCACCGCTGGGACAGCTGACATCAACTAATGAAAAACTGTTTTTT. Its translation is CASSPLGQLTSTNEKLFF.

The chain links TRBV3-1 (or the pseudogene TRBV3-2) to TRBJ2-7; 10 bases agree with TRBD1. With 4 bases clipped from V and 4 bases from J, the junction kept 4 bases outside the gene matches. Germline CDR1 and CDR2: LGHDT and YNNKEL (reference sequence). This CDR3 has 14 amino acids. The CDR3 sequence is CASSPGTGVYEQYF. The DNA of the CDR3 is TGTGCCAGCAGCCCTGGGACAGGGGTGTACGAGCAGTACTTC.

The genes are TRBV4-1 and TRBJ2-7, with 9 bases identical to TRBD2. In germline, CDR1 is MGHRA, CDR2 YSYEKL. This CDR3 spans 13 amino acids. Trimming cost V 0 bases and J 12 bases; bases outside gene matches: 6. Written as DNA, the CDR3 is TGCGCCAGCAGCCAAGAAGTTAGCGGGGGACGGTACTTC. It codes for CASSQEVSGGRYF.

In this sample, this clone is medium-sized. The rearrangement links TRBV4-2 to TRBJ2-5, with 12 nucleotides matching TRBD2. The CDR3 is made up of 16 amino acids. Germline values: CDR1 LGHNA, CDR2 YNFKEQ. V shed 0 bases and J 2 bases; nucleotides not matched to a gene: 1. This chain's CDR3 is CASSQDTSGGQETQYF. As DNA, the CDR3 is TGTGCCAGCAGCCAAGATACTAGCGGGGGGCAAGAGACCCAGTACTTC.

The rearrangement uses TRBV5-1 and TRBJ2-2, with TRBD2 matching 7 bases. Germline assignment: CDR1 SGHRS and CDR2 YFSETQ. The CDR3 covers 15 residues. The V gene end was trimmed by 4 bases and the J gene end by 8 bases; junction bases not matched to a gene: 11. The CDR3 loop reads CASSRGGSAAGELFF. Here the CDR3 DNA reads TGCGCCAGCAGCCGCGGGGGTAGCGCGGCGGGGGAGCTGTTTTTT.

The chain couples TRBV4-1 to TRBJ1-1; D unclear. The V end was cut by 5 bases, the J end by 0 bases, with 13 bases between. The CDR3 has 15 amino acids. CDR1 and CDR2 (germline): MGHRA, YSYEKL. The CDR3 here is CASSVRGFMNTEAFF. As DNA, the CDR3 is TGCGCCAGCAGCGTCCGGGGTTTTATGAACACTGAAGCTTTCTTT.

The chain recombines TRBV5-4 with TRBJ1-1, with a tentative D call TRBD1 (5 bases). Per germline, CDR1 SGHNT and CDR2 YYREEE (reference sequence). The CDR3 totals 15 residues. V was clipped by 3 bases and J by 1 base, with 13 bases between them. The CDR3 sequence: CASSWTGRKNTEAFF. For the CDR3, the DNA is TGTGCCAGCAGCTGGACGGGACGGAAGAACACTGAAGCTTTCTTT.

This chain connects TRBV9 to TRBJ1-2; tentative D call: TRBD1 (6 bases). The CDR3 runs 15 residues. V was shortened by 3 bases and J by 0 bases, with 12 bases between the two germline ends. Germline CDR1 reads SGDLS; CDR2 reads YYNGEE. In nucleotides, the CDR3 is TGTGCCAGCAGCGGGGGGCAGTGGGCTAACTATGGCTACACCTTC. This sequence encodes CASSGGQWANYGYTF.

The chain combines TRBV2 with TRBJ1-1, with 7 bases that match TRBD1. V lost 7 bases to trimming and J lost 4 bases; unmatched junction nucleotides: 6. Germline CDR1 and CDR2: SNHLY and FYNNEI. The CDR3 loop spans 13 amino acids. The CDR3 protein is CASNQGVGTEAFF. The DNA of the CDR3 is TGTGCCAGCAACCAGGGGGTCGGCACTGAAGCTTTCTTT. Full variable domain (rest looked up from reference TRBV2 and TRBJ1-1): EPEVTQTPSHQVTQMGQEVILRCVPISNHLYFYWYRQILGQKVEFLVSFYNNEISEKSEIFDDQFSVERPDGSNFTLKIRSTKLEDSAMYFCASNQGVGTEAFFGQGTRLTVV.

Details on this clone: Mismatch with germline at one junction end may stem from a read error. This specimen includes other DNA sequences encoding the same CDR3. V and J are TRBV15 and TRBJ1-2; D possibly corresponds to TRBD1 (6 bases). Germline lookup yields CDR1 LNHNV and CDR2 YYDKDF (reference sequence). This CDR3 is built from 17 residues. This chain's CDR3 is CATSRDPGGTYNYGYTF. In DNA, the CDR3 is TGCGCCACCAGCAGAGATCCGGGGGGCACTTACAACTATGGCTACACCTTC.

This chain joins TRBV6-1 and TRBJ2-7; 10 bases are a match to TRBD1. V gave up 2 bases and J gave up 1 base; unmatched junction bases: 2. The CDR3 covers 15 residues. In germline, CDR1 is MNHNS, CDR2 SASEGT. CDR3 region: CASSERTGGSYEQYF. The CDR3 region has the DNA TGTGCCAGCAGTGAAAGGACAGGGGGTTCCTACGAGCAGTACTTC.

The CDR3: CASSLRGIYTEAFF. The CDR3 DNA is TGTGCCAGCAGCTTGAGGGGGATCTACACTGAAGCTTTCTTT. This rearrangement joins TRBV5-6 to TRBJ1-1, with D perhaps matching TRBD1 (6 bases). Germline CDR1 reads SGHDT; CDR2 reads YYEEEE. CDR3 length: 14 amino acids. The ends were cut back, 1 base at V and 3 bases at J, with 10 bases in the middle. Supplemented by reference TRBV5-6 and TRBJ1-1, the full variable domain reads DAGVTQSPTHLIKTRGQQVTLRCSPKSGHDTVSWYQQALGQGPQFIFQYYEEEERQRGNFPDRFSGHQFPNYSSELNVNALLLGDSALYLCASSLRGIYTEAFFGQGTRLTVV.

The CDR3 spells CASSEEGRANTEAFF. As DNA, the CDR3 is TGTGCCAGCAGTGAAGAGGGCAGGGCTAACACTGAAGCTTTCTTT. The gene calls are TRBV2 and TRBJ1-1, with D possibly being TRBD1 (5 bases). Germline loops: CDR1 SNHLY, CDR2 FYNNEI. Trimming shortened V by 1 base and J by 2 bases, and 11 bases separated the two germline ends. CDR3 length equals 15 residues.

The chain is built from TRBV7-7 and TRBJ1-1, with D hard to call. CDR1 is SSHAT, CDR2 FNYEAQ, per germline (reference sequence). V shed 5 bases and J shed 1 base, with 11 bases lying between them. The CDR3 has 14 residues. The CDR3 DNA reads TGTGCCAGCAGCCCTCTTAGTACGAACACTGAAGCTTTCTTT. Translating gives CASSPLSTNTEAFF.

The V call is TRBV3-1 (or the pseudogene TRBV3-2), the J call TRBJ2-7, with TRBD1 matching over 10 bases. The CDR3 contains 15 residues. The V gene end was trimmed by 4 bases and the J gene end by 5 bases; junction bases not matched to a gene: 8. Germline V CDR1 and CDR2: LGHDT, YNNKEL (reference sequence). CDR3 DNA: TGTGCCAGCAGCCGGGGGACAGGGGAGGGTAACGAGCAGTACTTC. The encoded protein is CASSRGTGEGNEQYF.

The CDR3 DNA reads TGCAGCGTTGAAGATCGGGCCAAGGACTATGGCTACACCTTC. Amino acid sequence: CSVEDRAKDYGYTF. The chain employs TRBV29-1 and TRBJ1-2; no clear D gene. The V gene's germline CDR1 is SQVTM and CDR2 ANQGSEA. This CDR3 is built from 14 residues. Between the trimmed V and J ends, which lost 0 bases and 3 bases, there was a span of 11 bases.

This chain joins TRBV9 and TRBJ1-3; D call uncertain. Trimming stripped 0 bases from V and 1 base from J, with 8 bases between. CDR1 is SGDLS and CDR2 is YYNGEE in the germline V gene. The CDR3 runs 15 residues. CDR3 protein: CASSVGAASGNTIYF. As DNA, the CDR3 is TGTGCCAGCAGCGTAGGGGCGGCATCTGGAAACACCATATATTTT.